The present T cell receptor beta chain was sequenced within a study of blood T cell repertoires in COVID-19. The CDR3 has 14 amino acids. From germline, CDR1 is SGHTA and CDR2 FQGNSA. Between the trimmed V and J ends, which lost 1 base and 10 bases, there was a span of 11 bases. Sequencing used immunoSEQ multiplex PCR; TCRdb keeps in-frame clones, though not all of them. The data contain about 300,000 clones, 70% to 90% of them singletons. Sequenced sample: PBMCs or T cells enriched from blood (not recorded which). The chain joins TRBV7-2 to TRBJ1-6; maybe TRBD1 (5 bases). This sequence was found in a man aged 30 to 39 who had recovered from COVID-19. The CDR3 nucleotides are TGTGCCAGCAGCTTAGTTGGGGGAGGCTCACCCCTCCACTTT. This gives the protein CASSLVGGGSPLHF.